Listed here are 22 T cell receptor beta chains from one sample, sequenced in a study of CD4 T cells in relation to SARS-CoV-2 and coronaviruses. Measured with immunoSEQ multiplex PCR; TCRdb has only the in-frame clones, and not every one. The sample carries under 13,000 clones, approximately 87% recorded once. The sequenced material came from naive CD4+ T cells from PBMCs. The subset denotes: naive CD4+ T cells isolated by negative enrichment. The source is an adult with COVID-19.

The chain is built from TRBV5-1 and TRBJ2-7, with D possibly matching TRBD1 (6 bases). Germline V gene lookup returns CDR1 SGHRS and CDR2 YFSETQ. The V gene lost 5 bases and the J gene lost 1 base, with 13 bases spanning the gap. This CDR3 region has 14 residues. The CDR3, as DNA: TGCGCCAGCAGAACAGGGACCGGATCCTACGAGCAGTACTTC. It yields the protein CASRTGTGSYEQYF.

The sample holds one count of this clone. This chain links TRBV9 with TRBJ1-2; tentative D call: TRBD1 (6 bases). Germline V lookup: CDR1 SGDLS, CDR2 YYNGEE. V lost 3 bases and J 2 bases, leaving 14 bases between the germline ends. The CDR3 extends over 15 amino acids. Here the CDR3 DNA reads TGTGCCAGCAGCGCTCCACAGGGTTCAAACTATGGCTACACCTTC. This gives the protein CASSAPQGSNYGYTF.

The chain joins TRBV18 to TRBJ2-7; D is ambiguous. Trimming took 2 bases from V and 4 from J, leaving 15 bases between them. CDR1 is KGHSH and CDR2 is LQKENI in the germline V gene. The CDR3 consists of 15 residues. The CDR3 here is CASSPGPSKPYEQYF. The CDR3, as DNA: TGTGCCAGCTCACCAGGACCCTCAAAACCATACGAGCAGTACTTC.

This sequence joins TRBV19 and TRBJ1-3; 7 nucleotides agree with TRBD1. Per the germline V gene, CDR1 is LNHDA and CDR2 is SQIVND (reference sequence). Trimming cost V 6 bases and J 4 bases; bases outside gene matches: 6. The CDR3 totals 14 residues. This CDR3 reads CASSRAGQGNTIYF. The CDR3 coding sequence is TGTGCCAGTAGCAGAGCGGGACAGGGAAACACCATATATTTT.

V is TRBV3-1 (or the pseudogene TRBV3-2) and J is TRBJ2-3; 10 bases match TRBD2. The V and J ends lost 5 bases and 0 bases, in that order; junction bases with no gene match: 2. The CDR3 is 15 residues long. The germline V gene encodes CDR1 LGHDT and CDR2 YNNKEL (reference sequence). For the CDR3, the DNA is TGTGCCAGCAGCGAGACTAGCGGGAGCACAGATACGCAGTATTTT. This sequence encodes CASSETSGSTDTQYF.

The V gene is TRBV10-2, the J gene TRBJ1-1, with D possibly TRBD1 on 6 matching bases. This CDR3 is built from 11 residues. The V end lost 6 bases, the J end lost 8 bases, and 10 bases lay between the germline ends. The germline CDR1 and CDR2 sequences are WSHSY and SAAADI. The CDR3 coding sequence is TGCGCCAGCAGGGGGGCGGGGGAAGCTTTCTTT. Protein sequence: CASRGAGEAFF.

This clone was seen a few times. The genes are TRBV3-1 (or the pseudogene TRBV3-2) and TRBJ1-6, with TRBD1 as a possible D gene (6 bases). V was clipped by 4 bases and J by 6 bases, with 10 bases between them. This CDR3 comprises 14 residues. Germline V gene lookup returns CDR1 LGHDT and CDR2 YNNKEL (reference sequence). The CDR3 is CASSLRDTNSPLHF. The DNA of the CDR3 is TGTGCCAGCAGCCTACGGGACACTAATTCACCCCTCCACTTT.

This chain connects TRBV7-9 to TRBJ2-6; 7 nucleotides line up with TRBD1. The CDR3 covers 19 residues. J gave up 4 bases and V 0 bases, and 12 bases lay outside the gene matches. Germline loops: CDR1 SEHNR, CDR2 FQNEAQ (reference sequence). The CDR3 coding sequence is TGTGCCAGCAGCTTAGCGACAGGGTCCGCCCTCGGGGGGGCCAACGTCCTGACTTTC. It yields the protein CASSLATGSALGGANVLTF.

The rearrangement links TRBV7-8 to TRBJ1-1; D is unclear. Between the trimmed V and J ends, which lost 1 base and 0 bases, there was a span of 15 bases. Germline assignment: CDR1 SGHVS and CDR2 FQNEAQ. The CDR3 has 17 amino acids. CDR3 sequence: CASSLGSLRTVNTEAFF. The CDR3 DNA is TGTGCCAGCAGCTTAGGGAGCCTCCGGACGGTGAACACTGAAGCTTTCTTT. Based on the CDR3 plus reference TRBV7-8 and TRBJ1-1, the full variable domain is GAGVSQSPRYKVAKRGQDVALRCDPISGHVSLFWYQQALGQGPEFLTYFQNEAQLDKSGLPSDRFFAERPEGSVSTLKIQRTQQEDSAVYLCASSLGSLRTVNTEAFFGQGTRLTVV.

This chain uses TRBV10-3 with TRBJ2-2, with D possibly being TRBD2 (5 bases). Germline V gives CDR1 ENHRY, CDR2 SYGVKD. CDR3 length equals 14 residues. Trimming stripped 10 bases from V and 0 bases from J, with 12 bases between. The CDR3 DNA reads TGTGCCACCTTAACGGGAACGAACACCGGGGAGCTGTTTTTT. Translating it yields CATLTGTNTGELFF.

V gene TRBV19 combines with J gene TRBJ1-2; a possible D gene is TRBD1 (5 bases). V dropped 3 bases and J dropped 4 bases, with 12 bases sitting between them. CDR1 LNHDA and CDR2 SQIVND come from the germline V gene (reference sequence). CDR3 size: 14 residues. In DNA form, the CDR3 reads TGTGCCAGTAGTATCCTGGACAAGGCCTATGGCTACACCTTC. This gives the protein CASSILDKAYGYTF.

This CDR3 is CAWSKRGGTSGSSGANVLTF. DNA for the CDR3: TGTGCCTGGAGTAAAAGAGGGGGGACTAGCGGTAGCTCTGGGGCCAACGTCCTGACTTTC. The chain has TRBV30 and TRBJ2-6, with 11 bases identical to TRBD2. V shed 2 bases and J 0 bases; nucleotides not matched to a gene: 12. The V gene's germline CDR1 is GTSNPN and CDR2 SVGIG (reference sequence). This CDR3 region has 20 residues.

V gene TRBV19 combines with J gene TRBJ2-3; D remains unclear. V gave up 3 bases and J gave up 2 bases, with 9 bases separating them. Germline-derived CDR1 and CDR2 are LNHDA and SQIVND (reference sequence). The CDR3 is made up of 14 amino acids. CDR3: CASSMARDTDTQYF. Written as DNA, the CDR3 is TGTGCCAGTAGTATGGCCAGAGACACAGATACGCAGTATTTT.

This chain joins TRBV9 and TRBJ2-2, with D unresolved. The CDR3 is 15 residues long. Deletions cut 3 bases from V and 0 bases from J, with 9 bases between. Germline V gene data show CDR1 as SGDLS and CDR2 as YYNGEE. CDR3 sequence reads: CASSALATNTGELFF. CDR3 nucleotides: TGTGCCAGCAGCGCCTTGGCGACGAACACCGGGGAGCTGTTTTTT.

In DNA, the CDR3 is TGCGCCAGCAGGCCGGACAGGGGGACTTCAAAACTGTTTTTT. This sequence encodes CASRPDRGTSKLFF. The gene calls are TRBV5-1 and TRBJ1-4; TRBD1 aligns across 10 bases. Germline V CDR1 and CDR2: SGHRS, YFSETQ. This CDR3 spans 14 amino acids. The V and J ends lost 5 bases and 10 bases, in that order; junction bases with no gene match: 8. Looking up the rest from reference TRBV5-1 and TRBJ1-4 gives the full variable domain: KAGVTQTPRYLIKTRGQQVTLSCSPISGHRSVSWYQQTPGQGLQFLFEYFSETQRNKGNFPGRFSGRQFSNSRSEMNVSTLELGDSALYLCASRPDRGTSKLFFGSGTQLSVL.

Of note for this clone: At one end the junction does not follow the germline gene, possibly because of a read error. This rearrangement joins TRBV6-1 to TRBJ2-5, with 10 bases lining up with TRBD2. The CDR3 runs 13 residues. CDR1 and CDR2 (germline): MNHNS, SASEGT. The CDR3 bases are TGTGCCAGCAGTCAAGCGGGGGGGGAGACCCAGTACTTC. Its protein is CASSQAGGETQYF.

This chain connects TRBV28 to TRBJ1-5, with D possibly matching TRBD1 (6 bases). Trimming pared 2 bases from V and 6 bases from J, leaving 20 bases between. This CDR3 comprises 17 residues. Germline CDR1 MDHEN, CDR2 SYDVKM. CDR3 loop: CASSLRGGRARLQPQHF. The CDR3 region has the DNA TGTGCCAGCAGTTTAAGAGGGGGACGGGCAAGACTTCAGCCCCAGCATTTT.

In DNA, the CDR3 is TGTGCCAGCTCACCAGATAACAGGAACACTGAAGCTTTCTTT. Its protein product is CASSPDNRNTEAFF. The chain has TRBV18 and TRBJ1-1; D unresolved. Germline CDR1 KGHSH, CDR2 LQKENI. Trimming removed 2 bases at V and 1 base at J, with 8 bases between. The CDR3 has 14 amino acids.

The chain links TRBV19 to TRBJ1-4; D call uncertain. The CDR3 contains 13 residues. Germline CDR1 LNHDA, CDR2 SQIVND (reference sequence). Trimming shortened V by 10 bases and J by 6 bases, and 15 bases separated the two germline ends. The CDR3 DNA sequence: TGTGCCACTACGGGAGCGTTGGATGAAAAACTGTTTTTT. Amino acids: CATTGALDEKLFF.

The chain employs TRBV9 and TRBJ2-7, with 11 bases fitting TRBD1. This CDR3 has 14 residues. J gave up 6 bases and V 0 bases, and 2 bases lay outside the gene matches. Germline CDR1 SGDLS, CDR2 YYNGEE. CDR3 amino acids: CASSVGDRGAEQYF. The CDR3 coding sequence is TGTGCCAGCAGCGTAGGGGACAGGGGGGCCGAGCAGTACTTC.

This clone appeared once. The chain couples TRBV11-2 to TRBJ2-7; D gene unclear. Trimming left V 3 bases short and J 2 bases short, with 8 bases between. The CDR3 is 13 amino acids. Germline loops: CDR1 SGHAT, CDR2 FQNNGV. The CDR3 nucleotides are TGTGCCAGCAGCTTGCATGTAGCCTACGAGCAGTACTTC. It encodes CASSLHVAYEQYF.

The table lists this clone with a few counts. The rearrangement uses TRBV11-3 and TRBJ2-2, with D hard to call. Per germline, CDR1 SGHNT and CDR2 YENEEA. Between the trimmed V and J ends, which lost 1 base and 3 bases, there was a span of 9 bases. The CDR3 spans 15 residues. The CDR3 spells CASSLAQQYTGELFF. DNA of the CDR3: TGTGCCAGCAGCTTAGCCCAACAGTACACCGGGGAGCTGTTTTTT.